Below, one TCR beta chain is given with its context. Self-reported history from a screening survey and questionnaire set each donor's cohort. These data belong to a study of blood T cell repertoires in COVID-19. For the study at large: Sources were T cells, B-cell-depleted T cells, or PBMCs; the material itself was cDNA or gDNA.

The table came from immunoSEQ multiplex PCR; TCRdb's copy has only in-frame clones and leaves some out. This repertoire shows more than 350,000 clones, around nine tenths found once; its top ten account for around 9.3%. The clonotype was recovered from a woman aged 50 to 60 who had recovered from COVID-19. Sequences were obtained from PBMCs or T cells enriched from blood (not recorded which).

CDR3 residues: CASSLGGGQPQHF. The DNA for the CDR3 is TGTGCCAGCAGTTTAGGAGGAGGTCAGCCCCAGCATTTT. J is TRBJ1-5 and V is TRBV12-3 or TRBV12-4, with D unclear. The CDR3 consists of 13 residues. Trimming cost V 1 base and J 6 bases, with 7 bases left between them.